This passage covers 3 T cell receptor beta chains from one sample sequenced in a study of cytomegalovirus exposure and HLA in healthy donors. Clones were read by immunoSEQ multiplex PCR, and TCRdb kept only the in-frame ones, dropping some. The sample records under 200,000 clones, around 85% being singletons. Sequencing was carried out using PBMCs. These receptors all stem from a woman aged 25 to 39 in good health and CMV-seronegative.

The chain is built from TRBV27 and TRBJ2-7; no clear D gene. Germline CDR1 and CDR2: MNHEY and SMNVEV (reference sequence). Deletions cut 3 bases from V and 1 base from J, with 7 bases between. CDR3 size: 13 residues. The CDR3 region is CASSLRISYEQYF. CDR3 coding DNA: TGTGCCAGCAGTTTGCGGATTTCCTACGAGCAGTACTTC.

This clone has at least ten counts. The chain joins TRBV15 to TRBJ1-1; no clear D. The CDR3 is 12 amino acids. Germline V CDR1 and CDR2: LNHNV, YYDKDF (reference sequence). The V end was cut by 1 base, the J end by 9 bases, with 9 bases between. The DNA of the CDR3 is TGTGCCACCAGCAGAGTTTCCGGAAAAGCTTTCTTT. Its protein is CATSRVSGKAFF.

The CDR3 DNA follows: TGTGCCAGCAGCTTGGGGGTGTCCTATGGCTACACCTTC. Protein product: CASSLGVSYGYTF. The chain uses TRBV7-2 and TRBJ1-2; D is perhaps TRBD1 (5 bases). Germline V lookup: CDR1 SGHTA, CDR2 FQGNSA. The CDR3 totals 13 residues. V was shortened by 3 bases and J by 4 bases, with 9 bases between the two germline ends. Based on the CDR3 plus reference TRBV7-2 and TRBJ1-2, the full variable domain is GAGVSQSPSNKVTEKGKDVELRCDPISGHTALYWYRQSLGQGLEFLIYFQGNSAPDKSGLPSDRFSAERTGGSVSTLTIQRTQQEDSAVYLCASSLGVSYGYTFGSGTRLTVV.